One sample yielded the 26 T cell receptor beta chains listed below, sequenced in a study of cytomegalovirus exposure and HLA in healthy donors. PCR was performed using 60 Vbeta and 13 Jbeta primers. Clones were sequenced by immunoSEQ multiplex PCR, and TCRdb holds only the in-frame ones, with some missing. The table records 120,000 to 150,000 clones, around 80% of them present only once. The specimen was PBMCs. The receptor source for this set is a boy aged 2-9 years in good health and CMV-seronegative.

This rearrangement joins TRBV27 to TRBJ2-7; 11 bases are a match to TRBD2. Looked up from germline, CDR1 is MNHEY and CDR2 is SMNVEV (reference sequence). Losses at the gene ends were 4 bases for V and 5 bases for J; bases not matched to a gene: 4. The CDR3 has 14 residues. CDR3 sequence: CASSSVAGGHEQYF. The CDR3 nucleotides read TGTGCCAGCAGTTCCGTAGCGGGGGGGCACGAGCAGTACTTC.

The chain uses TRBV6-5 and TRBJ1-1; the D gene is possibly TRBD1 (6 bases). CDR1 is MNHEY, CDR2 SVGAGI, per germline. Trimming took 8 bases from V and 5 from J, leaving 21 bases between them. The CDR3 is 15 residues long. The chain's CDR3 is CASGRVGGARTEAFF. The CDR3 nucleotides are TGTGCCAGCGGAAGAGTTGGGGGCGCGAGGACTGAAGCTTTCTTT.

V usage is TRBV10-3 and J usage is TRBJ2-1; D perhaps matches TRBD1 (6 bases). CDR1 and CDR2 (germline): ENHRY, SYGVKD. CDR3 length: 15 residues. Deletions cut 3 bases from V and 10 bases from J, with 19 bases between. CDR3 sequence reads: CAISDQGHWGMEQFF. DNA of the CDR3: TGTGCCATCAGTGACCAGGGACATTGGGGTATGGAGCAGTTCTTC.

The chain is built from TRBV2 and TRBJ2-5; 12 nucleotides agree with TRBD1. Losses at the gene ends were 4 bases for V and 5 bases for J; bases not matched to a gene: 2. The CDR3 is 14 amino acids. Germline V gene data show CDR1 as SNHLY and CDR2 as FYNNEI. CDR3 nucleotides: TGTGCCAGCAGTGTGGGGACAGGGGGCGAGACCCAGTACTTC. Translation: CASSVGTGGETQYF.

V and J are TRBV6-5 and TRBJ1-2, with D possibly being TRBD1 (5 bases). Germline-derived CDR1 and CDR2 are MNHEY and SVGAGI. The length of the CDR3 is 14 residues. Trimming removed 5 bases from V and 3 bases from J, with 13 bases in between. DNA of the CDR3: TGTGCCAGCAGTCCAGGGAATTCCCACTATGGCTACACCTTC. This codes for CASSPGNSHYGYTF.

This clone has only a few counts. This chain connects TRBV29-1 to TRBJ1-4; tentatively, D is TRBD1 (5 bases). Germline CDR1 reads SQVTM; CDR2 reads ANQGSEA. The ends were cut back, 6 bases at V and 4 bases at J, with 21 bases in the middle. The CDR3 totals 16 residues. The CDR3 nucleotides read TGCAGCGTCTCCGGCGGGGACGGTGTTTATAATGAAAAACTGTTTTTT. Protein: CSVSGGDGVYNEKLFF. The variable domain in full, completed from reference TRBV29-1 and TRBJ1-4, reads SAVISQKPSRDICQRGTSLTIQCQVDSQVTMMFWYRQQPGQSLTLIATANQGSEATYESGFVIDKFPISRPNLTFSTLTVSNMSPEDSSIYLCSVSGGDGVYNEKLFFGSGTQLSVL.

This chain links TRBV18 with TRBJ2-7, with D possibly TRBD2 on 5 matching bases. This CDR3 is built from 18 residues. V was shortened by 6 bases and J by 2 bases, with 26 bases between the two germline ends. Germline V lookup: CDR1 KGHSH, CDR2 LQKENI. The CDR3 reads CASSPSSPGWENPYEQYF. The CDR3 DNA is TGTGCCAGCTCGCCTTCCTCACCGGGGTGGGAAAACCCCTACGAGCAGTACTTC.

J is TRBJ1-2 and V is TRBV30; perhaps TRBD1 as D (5 bases). The CDR3 has 14 amino acids. Germline assignment: CDR1 GTSNPN and CDR2 SVGIG (reference sequence). Trimming removed 0 bases from V and 4 bases from J, with 12 bases in between. The CDR3 nucleotides read TGTGCCTGGAGTGTCAGGGCTATAAGCTATGGCTACACCTTC. As protein: CAWSVRAISYGYTF.

The rearrangement uses TRBV9 and TRBJ2-1; D not resolved. CDR3 length equals 16 residues. In germline, CDR1 is SGDLS, CDR2 YYNGEE. Trimming took off 0 bases at V and 7 bases at J, with 17 bases between the two ends. In DNA form, the CDR3 reads TGTGCCAGCAGCGTAGAGGCAGGTAACGTTGAGAATGAGCAGTTCTTC. It encodes CASSVEAGNVENEQFF.

A single count supports this clone. This chain joins TRBV18 and TRBJ2-3, with 11 bases lining up with TRBD2. There are 19 residues in the CDR3. Germline lookup yields CDR1 KGHSH and CDR2 LQKENI. V lost 2 bases and J lost 2; bases outside the gene matches: 12. CDR3 in DNA: TGTGCCAGCTCACCATTCGGGACTAGCGGAAATCAGGACACAGATACGCAGTATTTT. It codes for CASSPFGTSGNQDTDTQYF.

The V and J genes are TRBV4-1 and TRBJ2-1; TRBD2 is a possible D gene (5 bases). Germline loops: CDR1 MGHRA, CDR2 YSYEKL. V dropped 1 base and J dropped 5 bases, with 15 bases sitting between them. The CDR3 totals 16 residues. The CDR3 bases are TGCGCCAGCAGCCAAGCTATCCTGTACGGGGACAATGAGCAGTTCTTC. The encoded protein is CASSQAILYGDNEQFF.

CDR3 sequence reads: CASSSGGHNTGELFF. As DNA, the CDR3 is TGTGCCAGCAGCTCCGGGGGGCATAACACCGGGGAGCTGTTTTTT. The V call is TRBV7-2, the J call TRBJ2-2; D perhaps matches TRBD2 (7 bases). V lost 4 bases and J 2 bases, leaving 11 bases between the germline ends. CDR3 size: 15 residues. Per the germline V gene, CDR1 is SGHTA and CDR2 is FQGNSA.

V gene TRBV27 combines with J gene TRBJ1-1, with 10 bases lining up with TRBD1. Germline V lookup: CDR1 MNHEY, CDR2 SMNVEV (reference sequence). The CDR3 contains 15 residues. V trimming: 4 bases; J trimming: 1 base; junction bases outside the gene matches: 3. The CDR3 DNA is TGTGCCAGCAGTTCCCGGGACAGGGGGAACACTGAAGCTTTCTTT. Protein sequence: CASSSRDRGNTEAFF.

The chain couples TRBV2 to TRBJ2-2; TRBD1 aligns across 7 bases. The CDR3 is 16 residues long. J was trimmed by 3 bases and V by 6 bases; bases with no gene match: 10. Per germline, CDR1 SNHLY and CDR2 FYNNEI. The CDR3 nucleotides read TGTGCCAGCAGGGAATTGCGGACAGGATACACCGGGGAGCTGTTTTTT. This encodes CASRELRTGYTGELFF.

The V call is TRBV2, the J call TRBJ2-2; no clear D. Germline-derived CDR1 and CDR2 are SNHLY and FYNNEI. V dropped 5 bases and J dropped 3 bases, with 10 bases sitting between them. This CDR3 is built from 14 residues. In DNA, the CDR3 is TGTGCCAGCAGTCCGGAGAGAGACACCGGGGAGCTGTTTTTT. This translates into CASSPERDTGELFF.

The V call is TRBV10-3, the J call TRBJ1-4, with 10 bases aligning to TRBD1. V lost 1 base to trimming and J lost 10 bases; unmatched junction nucleotides: 6. The CDR3 is made up of 15 amino acids. Per the germline V gene, CDR1 is ENHRY and CDR2 is SYGVKD. CDR3 DNA: TGTGCCATCAGTGAGTTCGTCAGGACAGGGGGAAAACTGTTTTTT. The encoded protein is CAISEFVRTGGKLFF.

The V call is TRBV9, the J call TRBJ2-7; perhaps TRBD1 as D (6 bases). This CDR3 comprises 14 residues. CDR1 is SGDLS, CDR2 YYNGEE, per germline. Trimming pared 0 bases from V and 3 bases from J, leaving 10 bases between. The CDR3 spells CASSVGGGYYEQYF. DNA of the CDR3: TGTGCCAGCAGCGTAGGAGGGGGTTACTACGAGCAGTACTTC.

The V and J genes are TRBV18 and TRBJ1-2, with a weak D call TRBD1 (5 bases). V lost 0 bases to trimming and J lost 2 bases, with 13 bases between them. This CDR3 spans 16 amino acids. CDR1 and CDR2 (germline): KGHSH, LQKENI. The CDR3 reads CASSPPRQFTNYGYTF. For the CDR3, the DNA is TGTGCCAGCTCACCACCTAGACAGTTTACAAACTATGGCTACACCTTC.

As concerns this clone: A junction end diverges from the germline sequence, so it may reflect a read error. The chain employs TRBV7-9 and TRBJ2-3; D may be TRBD2 (5 bases). The CDR3 contains 14 residues. The germline CDR1 and CDR2 sequences are SEHNR and FQNEAQ (reference sequence). CDR3 nucleotide sequence: TGTTCCAGCAGCTTAACTAGTTCCACAGATACGCAGTATTTT. This encodes CSSSLTSSTDTQYF.

J is TRBJ1-2 and V is TRBV2; tentative D call: TRBD1 (5 bases). Germline V lookup: CDR1 SNHLY, CDR2 FYNNEI. The CDR3 loop spans 15 amino acids. V lost 0 bases and J lost 7, with 15 bases in between. CDR3 bases: TGTGCCAGCAGTGAAGCGCGGGGGGAAGCGTCTGGCTACACCTTC. Translating gives CASSEARGEASGYTF.

V is TRBV11-1 and J is TRBJ2-7; D not certain. CDR3 size: 13 residues. Deletions cut 1 base from V and 5 bases from J, with 9 bases between. CDR1 and CDR2 (germline): SGHAT, FQDESV (reference sequence). CDR3 sequence: CASSLGVLDEQYF. In DNA, the CDR3 is TGTGCCAGCAGCTTAGGAGTGTTGGACGAGCAGTACTTC.

The gene calls are TRBV4-1 and TRBJ2-7; 8 bases fit TRBD2. Losses at the gene ends were 4 bases for V and 3 bases for J; bases not matched to a gene: 14. The CDR3 is 17 amino acids. Per germline, CDR1 MGHRA and CDR2 YSYEKL. CDR3 amino acids: CASSPWRASGQLYEQYF. CDR3 in DNA: TGCGCCAGCAGCCCATGGAGGGCTAGCGGGCAACTCTACGAGCAGTACTTC.

This clone has a single count. The V gene is TRBV4-1, the J gene TRBJ1-1, with TRBD1 matching over 7 bases. Germline V gene data show CDR1 as MGHRA and CDR2 as YSYEKL. The CDR3 is 15 amino acids. With V trimmed by 4 bases and J by 1 base, 6 bases remained unmatched. CDR3 residues: CASSLYRGPNTEAFF. For the CDR3, the DNA is TGCGCCAGCAGCCTGTACAGGGGCCCGAACACTGAAGCTTTCTTT.

The chain has TRBV7-3 and TRBJ2-2; the D gene is possibly TRBD1 (6 bases). This CDR3 is 17 amino acids long. Germline V lookup: CDR1 SGHTA, CDR2 FQGTGA. V shed 1 base and J shed 0 bases, with 12 bases lying between them. The CDR3 sequence is CASSLRVGQPNTGELFF. Written as DNA, the CDR3 is TGTGCCAGCAGCTTAAGAGTCGGACAGCCGAACACCGGGGAGCTGTTTTTT.

V gene TRBV7-9 combines with J gene TRBJ2-7; D remains ambiguous. Per the germline V gene, CDR1 is SEHNR and CDR2 is FQNEAQ (reference sequence). The V and J ends lost 2 bases and 3 bases respectively, with 8 bases between them. This CDR3 region has 13 residues. The DNA for the CDR3 is TGTGCCAGCAGCTTACCCGTATACTACGAGCAGTACTTC. Translating it yields CASSLPVYYEQYF.

This chain connects TRBV28 to TRBJ2-5, with D maybe TRBD1 (5 bases). Per the germline V gene, CDR1 is MDHEN and CDR2 is SYDVKM. V was clipped by 2 bases and J by 5 bases, with 12 bases between them. CDR3 length: 14 amino acids. The CDR3 DNA reads as TGTGCCAGCAGTTTAATGGGGCGTTGGGAGACCCAGTACTTC. This codes for CASSLMGRWETQYF.